The T cell receptor (beta chain) described here comes from a study of CD8+ T cells in alopecia areata. As for the study in general: Patients remained on tofacitinib for 6 to 18 months and then went 6 months without it. Findings of the study overall: Relative to normal scalp, lesional scalp, especially alopecia totalis/universalis, showed higher clonality.

Lesional scalp punch biopsies and peripheral blood came from alopecia areata patients. Researchers picked out CD4+ and CD8+ T cells from PBMCs by sorting. This clone was recorded a few times. Its specificity is not known. cDNA serving as the sequencing template came from extracted, reverse transcribed RNA. Only in-frame clones appear in the TCRdb table, and some are missing; sequencing was by immunoSEQ multiplex PCR. The sample contains some 130,000 clones, 45% to 50% of which appear only once. With 6 bases clipped from V and 4 bases from J, the junction kept 6 bases outside the gene matches. CDR1 MNHNS and CDR2 SASEGT come from the germline V gene. The CDR3 is made up of 15 amino acids.

The specimen was CD8+ T cells sorted from blood, collected at week 0. This clonotype was sampled from a human donor with alopecia areata. The V call is TRBV6-1, the J call TRBJ2-1; 10 nucleotides align to TRBD2. In nucleotides, the CDR3 is TGTGCCAGCAGAGAGTCAGCGGGGGGGTACAATGAGCAGTTCTTC. It is translated as CASRESAGGYNEQFF.